Listed here are 22 T cell receptor beta chains from one sample, sequenced in a study of OX40 agonist ivuxolimab in advanced cancers. The assay was immunoSEQ multiplex PCR, and TCRdb's table has in-frame clones only and misses some. The sample has about 110,000 clones; approximately 90% are singletons. The specimen comprised CD4+ or CD8+ T cells sorted from blood, sampled in a trial of the OX40 agonist ivuxolimab. These receptors were taken from an adult with an advanced solid tumor such as melanoma, head and neck, liver or kidney cancer.

The chain links TRBV6-1 to TRBJ1-1, with D perhaps matching TRBD1 (5 bases). The CDR3 length is 17 residues. The V end was cut by 0 bases, the J end by 4 bases, with 18 bases between. CDR1 MNHNS and CDR2 SASEGT come from the germline V gene. The CDR3 bases are TGTGCCAGCAGTGAAGCGGGCAGGGTGTACGCGAGCACTGAAGCTTTCTTT. Protein sequence: CASSEAGRVYASTEAFF.

J is TRBJ2-7 and V is TRBV19; D ambiguous. Looked up from germline, CDR1 is LNHDA and CDR2 is SQIVND (reference sequence). The CDR3 totals 15 residues. V was clipped by 11 bases and J by 4 bases, with 24 bases between them. In DNA, the CDR3 is TGTGCCGGCCACCTGGTATCCCCCTTTAAATACGAGCAGTACTTC. This encodes CAGHLVSPFKYEQYF.

This rearrangement joins TRBV7-3 to TRBJ2-5; a possible D gene is TRBD2 (5 bases). This CDR3 contains 13 residues. Trimming took off 5 bases at V and 5 bases at J, with 12 bases between the two ends. Germline V lookup: CDR1 SGHTA, CDR2 FQGTGA. The CDR3 loop reads CASSMDSGETQYF. The CDR3 DNA reads as TGTGCCAGCAGCATGGACTCGGGGGAGACCCAGTACTTC. The variable domain in full, with the rest retrieved from reference TRBV7-3 and TRBJ2-5, is GAGVSQTPSNKVTEKGKYVELRCDPISGHTALYWYRQSLGQGPEFLIYFQGTGAADDSGLPNDRFFAVRPEGSVSTLKIQRTERGDSAVYLCASSMDSGETQYFGPGTRLLVL.

The chain combines TRBV5-1 with TRBJ2-7; tentative D call: TRBD2 (6 bases). This CDR3 spans 15 amino acids. Germline CDR1 SGHRS, CDR2 YFSETQ. With 0 bases removed from V and 4 bases from J, the gap between germline ends came to 14 bases. CDR3 sequence (DNA): TGCGCCAGCAGCTTGGGGAGGGCGATCGGGTACGAGCAGTACTTC. This sequence encodes CASSLGRAIGYEQYF.

The chain joins TRBV5-6 to TRBJ2-4; D may correspond to TRBD1 or TRBD2 (6 bases each). Germline CDR1 reads SGHDT; CDR2 reads YYEEEE. The germline V and J ends were trimmed by 2 bases and 5 bases, with 23 bases remaining between them. The CDR3 covers 18 residues. The CDR3 loop reads CASSFRGPALGGQNIQYF. DNA for the CDR3: TGTGCCAGCAGCTTCAGGGGCCCAGCTTTGGGGGGACAAAACATTCAGTACTTC.

This clone was observed at least ten times. The V call is TRBV7-8, the J call TRBJ2-7; D is unclear. The CDR3 has 15 residues. Trimming removed 5 bases from V and 0 bases from J, with 14 bases in between. Germline assignment: CDR1 SGHVS and CDR2 FQNEAQ. The CDR3 protein is CASSTDSLSSYEQYF. Written as DNA, the CDR3 is TGTGCCAGCAGCACCGATTCCTTGAGCTCCTACGAGCAGTACTTC.

This clone was observed once. DNA for the CDR3: TGTGCCAGCAGTTTCGAACTCCGGGACAACTATGGCTACACCTTC. This translates into CASSFELRDNYGYTF. V gene TRBV27 combines with J gene TRBJ1-2, with a weak D call TRBD1 (5 bases). Looked up from germline, CDR1 is MNHEY and CDR2 is SMNVEV (reference sequence). This CDR3 is built from 15 residues. V dropped 3 bases and J dropped 2 bases, with 13 bases sitting between them.

Points on this clone: The final CDR3 position lacks the conserved phenylalanine or tryptophan, pointing to a likely read error. Because the CDR3's place on the DNA is in doubt, the DNA is left out and the CDR3 is given as listed by TCRdb. This sequence joins TRBV28 and TRBJ1-1; no DNA check was done on the table's D call, TRBD1. Germline lookup yields CDR1 MDHEN and CDR2 SYDVKM. Termini included, the CDR3 measures 11 amino acids. The CDR3 here is CASSGQGSYRC.

This clone has a single count. This sequence joins TRBV29-1 and TRBJ2-5, with 13 positions matching TRBD2. Germline values: CDR1 SQVTM, CDR2 ANQGSEA. Germline trimming cut 7 bases from V and 4 bases from J; bases unmatched to any gene: 3. There are 13 residues in the CDR3. The CDR3 reads CSARTSGRETQYF. The CDR3 DNA is TGCAGCGCACGGACTAGCGGGAGAGAGACCCAGTACTTC.

The J gene is TRBJ2-6, the V gene TRBV6-4; 9 bases align to TRBD1. Germline V gives CDR1 MRHNA, CDR2 SNTAGT. V lost 2 bases to trimming and J lost 0 bases; unmatched junction nucleotides: 2. The length of the CDR3 is 17 residues. The CDR3 nucleotides are TGTGCCAGCAGTGACCGACAGGGGGGCTCTGGGGCCAACGTCCTGACTTTC. Translated: CASSDRQGGSGANVLTF.

The V gene is TRBV9, the J gene TRBJ2-7; the match to TRBD1 covers 7 bases. Germline CDR1 SGDLS, CDR2 YYNGEE. J was trimmed by 6 bases and V by 2 bases; bases with no gene match: 5. This CDR3 has 13 residues. The CDR3 spells CASSVTGRGEQYF. The CDR3 DNA sequence: TGTGCCAGCAGCGTGACAGGGAGAGGCGAGCAGTACTTC.

CDR3 nucleotides: TGTGCCACCAGCAGAGGGACAGAATACACCGGGGAGCTGTTTTTT. This sequence encodes CATSRGTEYTGELFF. The rearrangement links TRBV15 to TRBJ2-2, with a tentative D call TRBD1 (6 bases). The germline V gene encodes CDR1 LNHNV and CDR2 YYDKDF (reference sequence). V was clipped by 1 base and J by 3 bases, with 9 bases between them. CDR3 size: 15 residues.

The V call is TRBV5-8, the J call TRBJ1-2; D is uncertain. Germline CDR1 reads SGHTS; CDR2 reads YDEGEE. Trimming cost V 7 bases and J 0 bases, with 16 bases left between them. This CDR3 is 15 amino acids long. In nucleotides, the CDR3 is TGTGCCAGCTTTCAGGTTGGCAGTGCTAACTATGGCTACACCTTC. Translating gives CASFQVGSANYGYTF.

The chain uses TRBV6-5 and TRBJ1-6; D unclear. CDR1 and CDR2 from the germline V gene are MNHEY and SVGAGI. Trimming stripped 1 base from V and 9 bases from J, with 7 bases between. This CDR3 comprises 13 residues. CDR3: CASSYLRSSPLHF. The CDR3 DNA reads TGTGCCAGCAGTTACTTACGGAGTTCACCCCTCCACTTT.

V and J are TRBV4-1 and TRBJ2-5; weak D call: TRBD1 (6 bases). Trimming shortened V by 4 bases and J by 3 bases, and 9 bases separated the two germline ends. The CDR3 has 13 residues. Germline-derived CDR1 and CDR2 are MGHRA and YSYEKL. DNA for the CDR3: TGCGCCAGCAGCCTCGGACAGAAAGAGACCCAGTACTTC. It yields the protein CASSLGQKETQYF.

CDR3 protein: CASTINTEAFF. The CDR3 coding sequence is TGTGCCAGCACAATAAACACTGAAGCTTTCTTT. The chain links TRBV6-5 to TRBJ1-1, with no clear D. Per the germline V gene, CDR1 is MNHEY and CDR2 is SVGAGI. Trimming shortened V by 7 bases and J by 2 bases, and 5 bases separated the two germline ends. This CDR3 contains 11 residues.

V gene TRBV5-1 combines with J gene TRBJ2-7, with 7 bases aligning to TRBD2. This CDR3 spans 14 amino acids. Germline loops: CDR1 SGHRS, CDR2 YFSETQ. With 4 bases clipped from V and 3 bases from J, the junction kept 7 bases outside the gene matches. As DNA, the CDR3 is TGCGCCAGCAGCCCCGGACTAGAGGTCTACGAGCAGTACTTC. Translated, it gives CASSPGLEVYEQYF.

The V gene is TRBV6-1, the J gene TRBJ2-1; D remains ambiguous. Trimming shortened V by 2 bases and J by 6 bases, and 11 bases separated the two germline ends. The CDR3 length is 14 residues. Looked up from germline, CDR1 is MNHNS and CDR2 is SASEGT. CDR3 region: CASSEQLSSNEQFF. The CDR3 nucleotides read TGTGCCAGCAGTGAACAGCTTAGCAGCAATGAGCAGTTCTTC.

The chain links TRBV6-1 to TRBJ2-5; D unclear. The ends were cut back, 5 bases at V and 0 bases at J, with 13 bases in the middle. Germline V lookup: CDR1 MNHNS, CDR2 SASEGT. This CDR3 has 15 amino acids. CDR3 region: CASSPSMGYQETQYF. Here the CDR3 DNA reads TGTGCCAGCAGTCCGAGCATGGGGTACCAAGAGACCCAGTACTTC.

This clone was counted a single time. A junction boundary mismatches the germline segment, possibly from a read error. Here the CDR3 DNA reads TGTGCCTGGAGCCTACAGCCCGCGGTAAATGGGCAGTTCTTC. This gives the protein CAWSLQPAVNGQFF. This sequence joins TRBV30 and TRBJ2-1; D ambiguous. Germline lookup yields CDR1 GTSNPN and CDR2 SVGIG (reference sequence). The CDR3 has 14 amino acids.

The chain recombines TRBV18 with TRBJ1-1; D possibly corresponds to TRBD1 (5 bases). Trimming left V 5 bases short and J 1 base short, with 8 bases between. CDR1 is KGHSH, CDR2 LQKENI, per germline. The CDR3 consists of 13 residues. As DNA, the CDR3 is TGTGCCAGCTCAGTACAGGCGAACACTGAAGCTTTCTTT. Translating gives CASSVQANTEAFF. Based on the CDR3 plus reference TRBV18 and TRBJ1-1, the full variable domain is NAGVMQNPRHLVRRRGQEARLRCSPMKGHSHVYWYRQLPEEGLKFMVYLQKENIIDESGMPKERFSAEFPKEGPSILRIQQVVRGDSAAYFCASSVQANTEAFFGQGTRLTVV.

The rearrangement uses TRBV6-1 and TRBJ1-5, with no clear D. The V gene's germline CDR1 is MNHNS and CDR2 SASEGT. Deletions cut 2 bases from V and 8 bases from J, with 4 bases between. CDR3 length: 11 residues. The CDR3 sequence is CASSENEPQHF. As DNA, the CDR3 is TGTGCCAGCAGTGAAAATGAGCCCCAGCATTTT.